Shown below are 17 T cell receptor beta chains from a single sample sequenced in a study of cytomegalovirus exposure and HLA in healthy donors. Sequenced by immunoSEQ multiplex PCR; TCRdb stores in-frame clones only, minus some. The sample consists of 50,000 to 65,000 clones, 85% to 95% of them appearing once. Sequencing used PBMCs. These TCRs come from a woman aged 18-30 years in good health and CMV-seropositive.

The chain employs TRBV7-9 and TRBJ2-3; D gene unclear. V lost 2 bases and J lost 0, with 12 bases in between. The CDR3 sequence is 16 residues long. CDR1 and CDR2 from the germline V gene are SEHNR and FQNEAQ (reference sequence). Written as DNA, the CDR3 is TGTGCCAGCAGCTTAAATGTGCCAGCGAGCACAGATACGCAGTATTTT. This encodes CASSLNVPASTDTQYF.

This chain uses TRBV5-8 with TRBJ2-2; 7 positions match TRBD1. In germline, CDR1 is SGHTS, CDR2 YDEGEE. The ends lost 3 bases at V and 4 bases at J; junction bases unmatched: 3. The CDR3 is 14 amino acids. The CDR3 bases are TGTGCCAGCAGCTCGGGACAGTTCACCGGGGAGCTGTTTTTT. Its translation: CASSSGQFTGELFF. The full variable domain, its missing parts supplied by reference TRBV5-8 and TRBJ2-2, is EAGVTQSPTHLIKTRGQQATLRCSPISGHTSVYWYQQALGLGLQFLLWYDEGEERNRGNFPPRFSGRQFPNYSSELNVNALELEDSALYLCASSSGQFTGELFFGEGSRLTVL.

The V gene is TRBV18, the J gene TRBJ2-7; 8 bases fit TRBD1. The trim removed 2 bases at V and 3 bases at J, leaving 3 bases unmatched. CDR1 and CDR2 from the germline V gene are KGHSH and LQKENI. The CDR3 consists of 14 residues. The CDR3 DNA reads as TGTGCCAGCTCACCAAGGACAGGGAGCTACGAGCAGTACTTC. As protein: CASSPRTGSYEQYF.

V gene TRBV9 combines with J gene TRBJ2-7, with 9 bases fitting TRBD2. This CDR3 comprises 14 residues. Germline trimming cut 0 bases from V and 5 bases from J; bases unmatched to any gene: 3. Germline V gives CDR1 SGDLS, CDR2 YYNGEE. In DNA, the CDR3 is TGTGCCAGCAGCGTAGAGATAGCGGGAGACGAGCAGTACTTC. Translated, it gives CASSVEIAGDEQYF.

The chain employs TRBV29-1 and TRBJ2-3, with 9 bases lining up with TRBD2. V dropped 1 base and J dropped 5; count of bases not matched to a gene: 7. This CDR3 has 15 amino acids. Germline CDR1 reads SQVTM; CDR2 reads ANQGSEA. CDR3 sequence reads: CSVEGRGGAIDTQYF. The CDR3 coding sequence is TGCAGCGTTGAAGGACGCGGGGGGGCTATAGATACGCAGTATTTT.

The J gene is TRBJ2-3, the V gene TRBV28, with D perhaps TRBD2 (6 bases). This CDR3 region has 16 residues. V was cut by 6 bases and J by 0 bases, with 16 bases left in between. CDR1 is MDHEN and CDR2 is SYDVKM in the germline V gene. DNA for the CDR3: TGTGCCAGCAGATCCTCGGGACTGCCTAGCACAGATACGCAGTATTTT. Amino acids: CASRSSGLPSTDTQYF. The entire variable domain, with the rest obtained from reference TRBV28 and TRBJ2-3, is as follows: DVKVTQSSRYLVKRTGEKVFLECVQDMDHENMFWYRQDPGLGLRLIYFSYDVKMKEKGDIPEGYSVSREKKERFSLILESASTNQTSMYLCASRSSGLPSTDTQYFGPGTRLTVL.

The genes are TRBV7-6 and TRBJ2-3; 9 bases line up with TRBD2. The germline V gene encodes CDR1 SGHVS and CDR2 FNYEAQ. The CDR3 has 16 residues. With V trimmed by 2 bases and J by 1 base, 4 bases remained unmatched. The CDR3 sequence: CASSLSSSGGTDTQYF. In nucleotides, the CDR3 is TGTGCCAGCAGCTTATCGTCTAGCGGGGGCACAGATACGCAGTATTTT.

V and J are TRBV19 and TRBJ2-7, with 8 bases matching TRBD1. This CDR3 has 16 amino acids. CDR1 LNHDA and CDR2 SQIVND come from the germline V gene (reference sequence). Trimming cost V 5 bases and J 3 bases; bases outside gene matches: 12. The CDR3 sequence is CASSPLRTGKDYEQYF. The DNA of the CDR3 is TGTGCCAGTAGTCCTCTCAGGACAGGGAAGGACTACGAGCAGTACTTC.

This clone was found a few times. The genes are TRBV28 and TRBJ1-2; perhaps TRBD1 as D (5 bases). CDR1 and CDR2 from the germline V gene are MDHEN and SYDVKM. The CDR3 consists of 14 residues. V lost 3 bases, J lost 7 bases, and 15 bases lay in between. In DNA, the CDR3 is TGTGCCAGCAGTTTGAGTAGGGACTGGGCTGGCTACACCTTC. Protein: CASSLSRDWAGYTF.

This clone occurred once. The chain has TRBV11-2 and TRBJ2-3; D is unresolved. V was shortened by 2 bases and J by 6 bases, with 6 bases between the two germline ends. The CDR3 covers 12 residues. Germline-derived CDR1 and CDR2 are SGHAT and FQNNGV. This chain's CDR3 is CASSLWADTQYF. For the CDR3, the DNA is TGTGCCAGCAGCTTATGGGCGGATACGCAGTATTTT.

The rearrangement links TRBV6-6 to TRBJ2-2; 10 bases align to TRBD2. Germline V gene sequence: CDR1 MNHNY, CDR2 SVGAGI (reference sequence). The CDR3 is 14 amino acids. V was clipped by 10 bases and J by 4 bases; unmatched bases: 6. The CDR3 DNA reads as TGTGCCATAAGGACTAGCGGCTCCACCGGGGAGCTGTTTTTT. This sequence encodes CAIRTSGSTGELFF.

The chain has TRBV19 and TRBJ2-1, with a weak D call TRBD2 (5 bases). CDR1 and CDR2 (germline): LNHDA, SQIVND (reference sequence). This CDR3 contains 12 residues. V lost 7 bases and J 6 bases, leaving 10 bases between the germline ends. CDR3: CASTPGTNEQFF. The CDR3 DNA follows: TGTGCCAGTACTCCGGGAACCAATGAGCAGTTCTTC.

V and J are TRBV19 and TRBJ2-3, with 7 bases aligning to TRBD2. This CDR3 is built from 14 residues. CDR1 is LNHDA and CDR2 is SQIVND in the germline V gene (reference sequence). J lost 4 bases, V lost 5 bases, and 6 bases had no gene match. The CDR3 region is CASSGSAGPDTQYF. The DNA for the CDR3 is TGTGCCAGTAGTGGATCAGCGGGGCCAGATACGCAGTATTTT.

V gene TRBV18 combines with J gene TRBJ1-3, with 11 bases lining up with TRBD1. Germline V gene lookup returns CDR1 KGHSH and CDR2 LQKENI. The V segment lost 3 bases and the J segment 0 bases; nucleotides outside the gene matches: 13. CDR3 size: 20 residues. CDR3 protein: CASSPTGTGGPTISGNTIYF. CDR3 bases: TGTGCCAGCTCACCGACCGGGACAGGGGGACCAACTATCTCTGGAAACACCATATATTTT.

The V gene is TRBV29-1, the J gene TRBJ1-4; 7 bases map to TRBD1. The length of the CDR3 is 14 residues. V was clipped by 7 bases and J by 1 base; unmatched bases: 6. Germline CDR1 SQVTM, CDR2 ANQGSEA. The CDR3 protein is CSADRDGTNEKLFF. CDR3 sequence (DNA): TGCAGCGCCGACAGGGACGGAACTAATGAAAAACTGTTTTTT.

The chain couples TRBV29-1 to TRBJ1-1, with D unclear. The CDR3 loop spans 10 amino acids. The V and J ends lost 7 bases and 7 bases respectively, with 10 bases between them. Per germline, CDR1 SQVTM and CDR2 ANQGSEA. The CDR3 here is CSAVRGEAFF. CDR3 nucleotide sequence: TGCAGCGCTGTCCGGGGTGAAGCTTTCTTT.

This clone counts as large. V and J are TRBV5-1 and TRBJ1-1; 7 nucleotides match TRBD1. Germline-derived CDR1 and CDR2 are SGHRS and YFSETQ. This CDR3 is built from 13 residues. V gave up 1 base and J gave up 10 bases; unmatched junction bases: 7. CDR3 sequence: CASSLLGGASAFF. For the CDR3, the DNA is TGCGCCAGCAGCTTGTTAGGGGGCGCATCAGCTTTCTTT.